This section outlines one T cell receptor beta chain sequence together with its context. Original data processing: It was from reference gene primer amplification that nucleated cell counts were estimated. This table comes from immunoSEQ multiplex PCR, and its TCRdb copy is limited to in-frame clones, with some not included. Clone size and the V and J calls come from that table; the DNA yielded D and trimming. The profile shows some 120,000 clones, 70% to 75% of them singletons. This entry belongs to a study of blood T cell repertoires in COVID-19. Study in general: The study drew acute and convalescent COVID-19 samples from the United States, Italy and Spain. From T cells, B-cell-depleted T cells, or PBMCs came the material, which was cDNA or gDNA.

The V gene lost 6 bases and the J gene lost 4 bases, with 15 bases spanning the gap. From germline, CDR1 is KGHSH and CDR2 LQKENI. The CDR3 consists of 14 residues. Sequencing input: peripheral blood. The TCR comes from a man aged 55 to 70 with acute or convalescent COVID-19. The V gene is TRBV18, the J gene TRBJ1-1; no definite D call. The CDR3 protein is CASSPGKVGTEAFF. The CDR3 nucleotides are TGTGCCAGCTCCCCGGGTAAGGTGGGCACTGAAGCTTTCTTT. Using reference TRBV18 and TRBJ1-1 for the parts outside the CDR3, the full variable domain is NAGVMQNPRHLVRRRGQEARLRCSPMKGHSHVYWYRQLPEEGLKFMVYLQKENIIDESGMPKERFSAEFPKEGPSILRIQQVVRGDSAAYFCASSPGKVGTEAFFGQGTRLTVV.